One and the same sample provided the 9 T cell receptor beta chains below, sequenced in a study of CD8 T cells in ankylosing spondylitis. The study's findings and limits: Ankylosing spondylitis blood appeared to be characterized by a TCR beta motif of under ten highly homologous variants.

Antigen specificity for these receptors is unknown. One entry per CDR3 protein results from TCRdb running MiXCR on the 5' RACE reads. Seen here are 300,000 to 400,000 distinct CDR3 sequences, 20% to 25% observed once, and the top ten hold roughly 16%. The sample was blood, either unsorted or a sorted T cell fraction (not recorded which). The source of these receptors is a male donor with ankylosing spondylitis.

This clonotype has just a few counts. The V and J genes are TRBV20-1 and TRBJ1-5, with D tentatively TRBD1 (5 bases). The CDR3 sequence is 17 residues long. V shed 0 bases and J shed 0 bases, with 15 bases lying between them. In germline, CDR1 is DFQATT, CDR2 SNEGSKA (reference sequence). The CDR3: CSARDLGAPYSNQPQHF. The CDR3, as DNA: TGCAGTGCTAGAGATCTCGGGGCACCTTATAGCAATCAGCCCCAGCATTTT.

This clonotype was seen a handful of times. The J gene is TRBJ1-3, the V gene TRBV6-1, with 9 bases matching TRBD1. From germline, CDR1 is MNHNS and CDR2 SASEGT. The V and J ends lost 6 bases and 3 bases, in that order; junction bases with no gene match: 6. The CDR3 extends over 15 amino acids. CDR3 sequence (DNA): TGTGCCAGCAGCGAACAGGGGGCGCATGGAAACACCATATATTTT. As protein: CASSEQGAHGNTIYF.

The J gene is TRBJ2-3, the V gene TRBV5-1; no reliable D call. CDR1 is SGHRS and CDR2 is YFSETQ in the germline V gene. There are 14 residues in the CDR3. Trimming took 1 base from V and 0 from J, leaving 6 bases between them. The CDR3 spells CASSLLRSTDTQYF. In DNA, the CDR3 is TGCGCCAGCAGCTTGCTACGCAGCACAGATACGCAGTATTTT.

This clonotype was recorded a few times. The gene calls are TRBV5-1 and TRBJ2-2; tentatively, D is TRBD1 or TRBD2 (6 bases each). CDR1 is SGHRS, CDR2 YFSETQ, per germline. With 0 bases removed from V and 1 base from J, the gap between germline ends came to 13 bases. The CDR3 has 17 residues. The CDR3 spells CASSLGAGGLNTGELFF. In DNA, the CDR3 is TGCGCCAGCAGCTTGGGGGCCGGGGGCTTGAACACCGGGGAGCTGTTTTTT.

This clonotype was observed many times. This rearrangement joins TRBV7-3 to TRBJ2-1, with 7 bases aligning to TRBD1. Germline trimming cut 5 bases from V and 4 bases from J; bases unmatched to any gene: 14. Germline CDR1 SGHTA, CDR2 FQGTGA. CDR3 length: 17 residues. In DNA, the CDR3 is TGTGCCAGCAGCCGAGAACCCGGGACAGCTAAGTACAATGAGCAGTTCTTC. It yields the protein CASSREPGTAKYNEQFF. Full variable domain (remainder filled in from reference TRBV7-3 and TRBJ2-1): GAGVSQTPSNKVTEKGKYVELRCDPISGHTALYWYRQSLGQGPEFLIYFQGTGAADDSGLPNDRFFAVRPEGSVSTLKIQRTERGDSAVYLCASSREPGTAKYNEQFFGPGTRLTVL.

This clonotype was counted many times. Here the CDR3 DNA reads TGTGCCAGCAGTTACCTTCTGACTAGGGCCAATGAGCAGTTCTTC. This codes for CASSYLLTRANEQFF. V is TRBV6-2 or TRBV6-3 and J is TRBJ2-1, with D perhaps TRBD2 (6 bases). V was shortened by 2 bases and J by 6 bases, with 14 bases between the two germline ends. This CDR3 contains 15 residues. Germline V gene sequence: CDR1 MNHEY, CDR2 SVGEGT.

The chain couples TRBV11-1 to TRBJ2-7; TRBD2 aligns across 12 bases. CDR3 size: 18 residues. V was pared by 1 base and J by 2 bases, with 9 bases of the junction left unmatched. The germline CDR1 and CDR2 sequences are SGHAT and FQDESV (reference sequence). CDR3 sequence: CASSLEGTWTSGTYEQYF. CDR3 coding DNA: TGTGCCAGCAGCTTAGAGGGAACTTGGACTAGCGGGACCTACGAGCAGTACTTC.

The chain carries TRBV5-1 and TRBJ2-5, with 7 bases aligning to TRBD1. The CDR3 is 16 amino acids. Germline V gene lookup returns CDR1 SGHRS and CDR2 YFSETQ. The V segment lost 5 bases and the J segment 1 base; nucleotides outside the gene matches: 11. The CDR3 DNA follows: TGCGCCAGCAGAGTACAGGGGCGGCTCATCCAAGAGACCCAGTACTTC. Amino acid sequence: CASRVQGRLIQETQYF.

This sequence joins TRBV15 and TRBJ1-2; the D is unclear. Germline assignment: CDR1 LNHNV and CDR2 YYDKDF (reference sequence). The CDR3 extends over 13 amino acids. Trimming cost V 3 bases and J 4 bases, with 9 bases left between them. The CDR3 is CATSRDGGYGYTF. The CDR3 nucleotides read TGTGCCACCAGCAGGGACGGCGGCTATGGCTACACCTTC.